These T cell receptor beta chains were read from a single sample in a study of blood T cell repertoires in COVID-19. The protocol was immunoSEQ multiplex PCR, while the TCRdb copy is restricted to in-frame clones and leaves out a portion. The table includes 95,000 to 150,000 clones, approximately 90% detected once. What was sequenced was peripheral blood. Every receptor here comes from a man in his forties with acute or convalescent COVID-19. CDR3s include the opening cysteine and the closing phenylalanine or tryptophan. D genes are given only for firm matches. Clone size appears in some rows only: once, few, many, or a class for an expanded clone.

D gene | J gene | V gene | clone size | CDR3 DNA | CDR3 protein
- | TRBJ2-2 | TRBV20-1 | - | TGCAGTGCTAGTGACGGGGTGGCCGGGGAGCTGTTTTTT | CSASDGVAGELFF
TRBD2 | TRBJ2-5 | TRBV3-1/TRBV3-2 | - | TGTGCCAGCAGCCGTAGCGGGGGGGCCCAAGAGACCCAGTACTTC | CASSRSGGAQETQYF
TRBD2 | TRBJ2-1 | TRBV3-1/TRBV3-2 | - | TGTGCCAGCAGCCAAGATGCGGGGGGGCCTCGGGGTGAGCAGTTCTTC | CASSQDAGGPRGEQFF
- | TRBJ2-3 | TRBV5-1 | - | TGCGCCAGCAGCTTGGATGCGGGTACAGATACGCAGTATTTT | CASSLDAGTDTQYF
TRBD1 | TRBJ1-1 | TRBV2 | - | TGTGCCAGCAGTGAAGCCTTCAGGGGGACTGAAGCTTTCTTT | CASSEAFRGTEAFF
- | TRBJ1-1 | TRBV21-1 | - | TGTGCCAGCAGCAGGGGACAGGGCGCCCTTATGAACACTGAAGCTTTCTTT | CASSRGQGALMNTEAFF
- | TRBJ1-1 | TRBV28 | once | TGTGCCAGCAGTTCCCCGGCACTAACTGAAGCTTTCTTT | CASSSPALTEAFF
TRBD1 | TRBJ2-7 | TRBV5-1 | many | TGCGCCAGCAGCGTCATACAGGGGGCCCACGAGCAGTACTTC | CASSVIQGAHEQYF
- | TRBJ1-5 | TRBV6-5 | - | TGTGCCAGCAGACCCGGGGGGCGGGGGACCCCCCAGCATTTT | CASRPGGRGTPQHF
TRBD2 | TRBJ2-5 | TRBV5-4 | few | TGTGCCAGCAGCGGAGGGCTAGCGGGGGGGTACCAAGAGACCCAGTACTTC | CASSGGLAGGYQETQYF
- | TRBJ2-6 | TRBV12-2 | - | TGTGCAAGTCGCCCGTGGGACAGGGGAACACGAAGCTCTGGGGCCAACGTCCTGACTTTC | CASRPWDRGTRSSGANVLTF
- | TRBJ1-1 | TRBV7-9 | once | TGTGCCAGCAGCTTAGAGTTTGCAGGGACTGAAGCTTTCTTT | CASSLEFAGTEAFF
TRBD1 | TRBJ2-5 | TRBV5-1 | - | TGCGCCAGCAGCCCAGCCAATGACAGGGGGCATAAGACCCAGTACTTC | CASSPANDRGHKTQYF
TRBD1 | TRBJ2-1 | TRBV28 | - | TGTGCCACCCGGGACAGGGGGCTAAATGAGCAGTTCTTC | CATRDRGLNEQFF
- | TRBJ1-6 | TRBV30 | - | TGTGCCTGGAGCCTTTCGGGTGGATCACCCCTCCACTTT | CAWSLSGGSPLHF
TRBD1 | TRBJ1-5 | TRBV12-5 | - | TGTGCTAGTGGTTTGGGGACAGGCGGCAATCAGCCCCAGCATTTT | CASGLGTGGNQPQHF
- | TRBJ1-5 | TRBV18 | - | TGTGCCAGCTCAGGGACGGATTCGGGAGGGACCCAGCATTTT | CASSGTDSGGTQHF
TRBD1 | TRBJ1-6 | TRBV11-2 | once | TGTGCCAGCAGCCCTAGGACAGGGGAATACAATTCACCCCTCCACTTT | CASSPRTGEYNSPLHF
TRBD2 | TRBJ2-7 | TRBV5-6 | - | TGTGCCAGCAGCTCGGCCGCTTGGACTAGCGAGAGCTCCTACGAGCAGTACTTC | CASSSAAWTSESSYEQYF
- | TRBJ1-6 | TRBV30 | few | TGTGCCTGGAGGCATAGTAATTCACCCCTCCACTTT | CAWRHSNSPLHF
TRBD1 | TRBJ1-1 | TRBV13 | - | TGTGCCAGCAGCTTAGTGGACAGGGGGCATGGTAACACTGAAGCTTTCTTT | CASSLVDRGHGNTEAFF
- | TRBJ2-3 | TRBV6-6 | - | TGTGCCAGCAGTTACGCAGGGTTAGCAGATACGCAGTATTTT | CASSYAGLADTQYF
- | TRBJ1-5 | TRBV19 | - | TGTGCCAGTAGTCCTACAGGGATGGGGGATCAGCCCCAGCATTTT | CASSPTGMGDQPQHF
TRBD1 | TRBJ1-6 | TRBV7-2 | - | TGTGCCAGCAGCCCATGGGCAGGGGGTCCTTGGAGTGCCCTCCACTTT | CASSPWAGGPWSALHF
TRBD1 | TRBJ1-4 | TRBV5-6 | - | TGTGCCAGCAGCTTGTTTTCCTCCGGGACAGAAAAAAATGAAAAACTGTTTTTT | CASSLFSSGTEKNEKLFF
TRBD1 | TRBJ2-2 | TRBV10-3 | - | TGTGCCATCAGTGGGTCAGATCCCGGGACAGCGAGAACCGGGGAGCTGTTTTTT | CAISGSDPGTARTGELFF
TRBD2 | TRBJ2-1 | TRBV9 | - | TGTGCCAGCAGCGCCGGGGCCAGCGGGAGGGCCAGTGAGCAGTTCTTC | CASSAGASGRASEQFF
- | TRBJ1-5 | TRBV19 | - | TGTGCCAGTGGCGGTCATAGGACAGATCATCAGCCCCAGCATTTT | CASGGHRTDHQPQHF
- | TRBJ1-2 | TRBV5-1 | - | TGCGCCAGCAGCTTGGACAGGGTGGGCTACACCTTC | CASSLDRVGYTF
- | TRBJ2-6 | TRBV15 | - | TGTGCCACCAGAGGGGCTGGTGGGGCCAACGTCCTGACTTTC | CATRGAGGANVLTF
TRBD1 | TRBJ1-4 | TRBV25-1 | - | TGTGCCACCAACGACAGGGGGGATCCGACTAATGAAAAACTGTTTTTT | CATNDRGDPTNEKLFF
- | TRBJ1-2 | TRBV5-1 | - | TGCGCCAGCAAGCTTAAGGGGCTCGATGGCTACACCTTC | CASKLKGLDGYTF
TRBD1 | TRBJ2-1 | TRBV9 | - | TGTGCCAGCAGCGTAGGAGATGACAGGGGTGGCTACAATGAGCAGTTCTTC | CASSVGDDRGGYNEQFF
- | TRBJ2-1 | TRBV5-5 | - | TGTGCCAGCAGCTCCTATAATGAGCAGTTCTTC | CASSSYNEQFF
- | TRBJ1-2 | TRBV4-1 | - | TGCGCCAGCAGCCAAGGCGGCGGAGGCTATGGCTACACCTTC | CASSQGGGGYGYTF
TRBD1 | TRBJ1-1 | TRBV5-1 | once | TGCGCCAGCAGCTTGGCCACGGGACAGCTTATTATAGGCACTGAAGCTTTCTTT | CASSLATGQLIIGTEAFF
TRBD1 | TRBJ2-1 | TRBV7-2 | - | TGTGCCAGCAGCAAACCGGGACAGGGGGGAAATGAGCAGTTCTTC | CASSKPGQGGNEQFF
- | TRBJ2-3 | TRBV9 | - | TGTGCCAGCAGCGTAGAACATGTTGGCACAGATACGCAGTATTTT | CASSVEHVGTDTQYF
TRBD2 | TRBJ2-1 | TRBV7-6 | - | TGTGCCAGCAGCTTAGCGGTACTAGCGGGGGTTCCGAGCTCCTACAATGAGCAGTTCTTC | CASSLAVLAGVPSSYNEQFF
- | TRBJ1-3 | TRBV7-2 | - | TGTGCCAGCAGCTTATCCCCTTCGAGTGCTGGAAACACCATATATTTT | CASSLSPSSAGNTIYF
- | TRBJ1-2 | TRBV5-1 | - | TGCGCCAGCAGCATACTGACAGGCGCAAACTATGGCTACACCTTC | CASSILTGANYGYTF
TRBD2 | TRBJ2-3 | TRBV7-3 | once | TGTGCCAGCAGCTTAACAACTAGCGGGGGGTCAGATACGCAGTATTTT | CASSLTTSGGSDTQYF
TRBD1 | TRBJ1-1 | TRBV9 | - | TGTGCCAGCAGCCCCCGGCAGGGGGCTCCCCTAGCTTTCTTT | CASSPRQGAPLAFF
- | TRBJ2-5 | TRBV21-1 | - | TGTGCCAGCAGCAAAGTTATCCGTGGGGGACAGCTCCAAGAGACCCAGTACTTC | CASSKVIRGGQLQETQYF